A selection of T cell receptor beta chains follows, all from one sample in a study. TCRdb re-called the RT-PCR reads with MiXCR, one entry per CDR3 protein. The sample records almost 700,000 distinct CDR3 sequences, approximately 14% being singletons. Material: memory CD4+ T cells from blood. The source of these receptors is a female donor in good health, serving as a healthy control. Each CDR3 is given with its conserved first and last residue. The order of the fields is CDR3 protein, CDR3 DNA, clone size, J gene, D gene, V gene. The D gene is left open where the match is weak. Clone size is given for some rows only: seen once, a few or many times, or a class if the clone is expanded.

CASSSGLLNTGELFF TGTGCCAGCAGTTCGGGACTCTTAAACACCGGGGAGCTGTTTTTT many TRBJ2-2 - TRBV6-5
CASSQEEGWGTEAFF TGTGCCAGCAGCCAAGAGGAGGGATGGGGCACTGAAGCTTTCTTT few TRBJ1-1 - TRBV3-1
CAISESEGQGIRSQETQYF TGTGCCATCAGTGAGTCGGAGGGACAGGGGATTCGTAGCCAAGAGACCCAGTACTTC many TRBJ2-5 TRBD1 TRBV10-3
CSARGFPTNEKLFF TGCAGTGCTAGAGGCTTCCCAACTAATGAAAAACTGTTTTTT - TRBJ1-4 - TRBV20-1
CASSQVSGRGEQYF TGTGCCAGCTCACAGGTTAGCGGGAGAGGCGAGCAGTACTTC - TRBJ2-7 TRBD2 TRBV18
CASTEPGGLYEQYF TGCGCCAGCACCGAACCGGGGGGCCTCTACGAGCAGTACTTC - TRBJ2-7 - TRBV5-1
CAISGLAEKAINTGELFF TGTGCCATCAGCGGACTAGCGGAAAAAGCCATCAACACCGGGGAGCTGTTTTTT many TRBJ2-2 TRBD2 TRBV10-3
CASSYQGGNEQYF TGTGCCAGCAGTTACCAGGGGGGCAACGAGCAGTACTTC - TRBJ2-7 - TRBV2
CASLQGFSYEQYF TGTGCCAGCTTACAGGGTTTCTCGTACGAGCAGTACTTC few TRBJ2-7 - TRBV6-1
CASSASSLPEQFF TGCGCCAGCAGTGCATCCTCGCTCCCCGAGCAGTTCTTC few TRBJ2-1 - TRBV10-2
CASSQARTGWHEKLFF TGTGCCAGCAGCCAAGCCCGGACAGGGTGGCATGAAAAACTGTTTTTT - TRBJ1-4 TRBD1 TRBV3-1
CASSVGGLAGGLNEQFF TGTGCCAGCAGCGTGGGGGGACTAGCGGGAGGCCTCAATGAGCAGTTCTTC many TRBJ2-1 TRBD2 TRBV9
CASSPWTGYEETQYF TGTGCCAGCTCACCATGGACAGGGTATGAAGAGACCCAGTACTTC - TRBJ2-5 TRBD1 TRBV18
CASSYSSSLGYTF TGTGCCAGCAGTTACTCGAGCAGCCTTGGCTACACCTTC - TRBJ1-2 - TRBV6-5
CATVGGSGSTGELFF TGTGCCACTGTCGGGGGCAGCGGTAGCACCGGGGAGCTGTTTTTT many TRBJ2-2 - TRBV10-3
CASSEFLGQEKLFF TGTGCCAGCAGTGAATTCCTGGGACAGGAAAAACTGTTTTTT few TRBJ1-4 TRBD1 TRBV25-1
CASTLYSGRLTGELFF TGTGCCAGCACCTTATATAGCGGGAGGCTCACCGGGGAGCTGTTTTTT few TRBJ2-2 TRBD2 TRBV12-3/TRBV12-4
CASSERPYYNEQFF TGTGCCAGCAGTGAACGACCTTATTACAATGAGCAGTTCTTC - TRBJ2-1 - TRBV6-1
CASSQGGYGTQYF TGTGCCAGCAGCCAAGGCGGGTATGGTACGCAGTATTTT many TRBJ2-3 - TRBV4-2
CASSPAFTDTQYF TGTGCCAGCAGCCCTGCTTTCACAGATACGCAGTATTTT few TRBJ2-3 - TRBV5-4
CASSGDPTSTDTQYF TGTGCCAGCAGCGGGGACCCTACTAGCACAGATACGCAGTATTTT few TRBJ2-3 - TRBV12-3/TRBV12-4
CSVVGTGVSTDTQYF TGCAGCGTTGTGGGCACCGGGGTTAGCACAGATACGCAGTATTTT many TRBJ2-3 - TRBV29-1
CAISAGATTFGETQYF TGTGCCATCAGTGCAGGGGCGACGACATTCGGGGAGACCCAGTACTTC - TRBJ2-5 - TRBV10-3
CASSKGFPSGNTIYF TGTGCCAGCAGCAAGGGCTTTCCCTCTGGAAACACCATATATTTT - TRBJ1-3 - TRBV5-6
CASSLRGTGEEKLFF TGTGCCAGCAGTTTAAGGGGGACTGGCGAGGAGAAACTGTTTTTT few TRBJ1-4 - TRBV7-2
CASRSEAGNIQYF TGTGCCAGCAGGTCGGAGGCGGGAAACATTCAGTACTTC - TRBJ2-4 - TRBV7-2
CASSRGRGFQDTEAFF TGTGCCAGCTCACGCGGTAGGGGGTTTCAGGACACTGAAGCTTTCTTT - TRBJ1-1 - TRBV18
CASGSGRAADTQYF TGTGCCAGCGGGAGCGGGAGGGCTGCAGATACGCAGTATTTT few TRBJ2-3 TRBD2 TRBV7-2
CASSPQTGAISSPLHF TGTGCCAGCAGCCCACAAACAGGGGCAATAAGTTCACCCCTCCACTTT many TRBJ1-6 TRBD1 TRBV7-9
CSARGTGSTYEQYF TGCAGTGCTAGAGGGACAGGGTCGACCTACGAGCAGTACTTC many TRBJ2-7 TRBD1 TRBV20-1
CASSSRPAGETQYF TGCGCCAGCAGCTCCCGGCCAGCGGGAGAGACCCAGTACTTC - TRBJ2-5 - TRBV5-1
CASSLGRVYEQYF TGTGCCAGCAGCTTAGGTAGGGTCTACGAGCAGTACTTC many TRBJ2-7 - TRBV13
CASSLLGEGKNIQYF TGTGCCAGCAGCTTATTGGGGGAGGGCAAAAACATTCAGTACTTC few TRBJ2-4 TRBD2 TRBV11-2
CASSAGQGDGYTF TGTGCCAGCAGTGCGGGACAGGGGGATGGCTACACCTTC few TRBJ1-2 TRBD1 TRBV12-3/TRBV12-4
CASSLPDRNNEQFF TGTGCCAGCAGCCTACCAGACAGGAACAATGAGCAGTTCTTC many TRBJ2-1 - TRBV4-2
CASSQPIAEGGRNEQFF TGTGCCAGCAGCCAACCCATTGCAGAGGGAGGGCGCAATGAGCAGTTCTTC once TRBJ2-1 TRBD2 TRBV7-2
CASSFRIAKGPEYEQFF TGTGCCAGCAGCTTTCGAATAGCGAAAGGGCCTGAATATGAGCAGTTCTTC - TRBJ2-1 - TRBV7-3
CASSQRQGNTEAFF TGTGCCAGCAGCCAGAGACAGGGGAACACTGAAGCTTTCTTT - TRBJ1-1 TRBD1 TRBV3-1
CASSQVMGQQETQYF TGTGCCAGCAGCCAAGTGATGGGACAGCAAGAGACCCAGTACTTC few TRBJ2-5 TRBD1 TRBV3-1
CASGSLDTQYF TGTGCCAGCGGTAGCCTGGATACGCAGTATTTT few TRBJ2-3 - TRBV3-1
CASSEGNSRNYGYTF TGTGCCAGCAGTGAAGGGAACAGCAGAAACTATGGCTACACCTTC - TRBJ1-2 - TRBV6-1
CASSLGEEKLFF TGCGCCAGCAGCTTGGGGGAGGAAAAACTGTTTTTT - TRBJ1-4 - TRBV5-1
CASSLSGDSYEQYF TGTGCCAGCAGCTTATCAGGTGACTCCTACGAGCAGTACTTC few TRBJ2-7 - TRBV7-2
CASKLQGAFTEAFF TGTGCCAGCAAACTCCAGGGGGCTTTCACTGAAGCTTTCTTT few TRBJ1-1 TRBD1 TRBV12-3/TRBV12-4
CASSLGPRGLAGELFF TGTGCCAGCAGCTTAGGCCCCAGGGGCTTGGCCGGGGAGCTGTTTTTT - TRBJ2-2 - TRBV7-2